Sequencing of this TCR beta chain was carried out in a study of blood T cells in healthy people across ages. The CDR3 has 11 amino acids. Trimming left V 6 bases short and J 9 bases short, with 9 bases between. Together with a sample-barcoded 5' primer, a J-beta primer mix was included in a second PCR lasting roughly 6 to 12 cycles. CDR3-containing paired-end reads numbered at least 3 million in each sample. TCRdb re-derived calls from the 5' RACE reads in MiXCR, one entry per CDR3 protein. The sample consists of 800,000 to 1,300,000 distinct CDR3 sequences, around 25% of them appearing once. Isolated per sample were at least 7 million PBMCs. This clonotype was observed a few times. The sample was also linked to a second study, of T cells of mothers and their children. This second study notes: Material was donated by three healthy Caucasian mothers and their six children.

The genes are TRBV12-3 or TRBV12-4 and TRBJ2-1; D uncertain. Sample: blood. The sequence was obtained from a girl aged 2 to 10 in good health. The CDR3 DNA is TGTGCCAGCAGGGCGGTAGGTGAGCAGTTCTTC. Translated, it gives CASRAVGEQFF.